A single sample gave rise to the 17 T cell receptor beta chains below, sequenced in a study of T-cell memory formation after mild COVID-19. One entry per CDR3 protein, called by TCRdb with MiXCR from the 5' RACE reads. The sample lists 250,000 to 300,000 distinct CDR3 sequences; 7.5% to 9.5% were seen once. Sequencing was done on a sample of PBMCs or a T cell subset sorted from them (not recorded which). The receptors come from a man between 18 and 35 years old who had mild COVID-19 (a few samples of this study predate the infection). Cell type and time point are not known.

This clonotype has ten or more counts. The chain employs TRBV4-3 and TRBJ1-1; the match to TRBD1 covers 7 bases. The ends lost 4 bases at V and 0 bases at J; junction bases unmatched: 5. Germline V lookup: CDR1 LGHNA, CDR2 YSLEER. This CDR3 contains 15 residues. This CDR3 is CASSLGQVMNTEAFF. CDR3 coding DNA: TGCGCCAGCAGCCTAGGACAGGTCATGAACACTGAAGCTTTCTTT.

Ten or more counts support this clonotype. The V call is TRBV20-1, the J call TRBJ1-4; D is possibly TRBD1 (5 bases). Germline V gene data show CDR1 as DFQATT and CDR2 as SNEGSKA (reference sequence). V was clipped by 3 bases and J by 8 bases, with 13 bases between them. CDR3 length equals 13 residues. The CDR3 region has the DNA TGCAGTGCTAGCCCAGGGCCTTACGAAAAACTGTTTTTT. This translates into CSASPGPYEKLFF.

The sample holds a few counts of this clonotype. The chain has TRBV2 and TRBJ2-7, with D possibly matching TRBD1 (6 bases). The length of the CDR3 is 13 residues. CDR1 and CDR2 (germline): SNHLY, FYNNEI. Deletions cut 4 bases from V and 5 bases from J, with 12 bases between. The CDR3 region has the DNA TGTGCCAGCAGTGCCCAGGGGACGGACGAGCAGTACGTC. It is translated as CASSAQGTDEQYV.

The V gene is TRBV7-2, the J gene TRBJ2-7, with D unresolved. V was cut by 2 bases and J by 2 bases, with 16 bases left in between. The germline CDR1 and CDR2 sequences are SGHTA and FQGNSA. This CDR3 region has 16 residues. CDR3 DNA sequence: TGTGCCAGCAGCTTATCGGCCGGCTACCCTCCCTACGAGCAGTACGTC. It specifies CASSLSAGYPPYEQYV.

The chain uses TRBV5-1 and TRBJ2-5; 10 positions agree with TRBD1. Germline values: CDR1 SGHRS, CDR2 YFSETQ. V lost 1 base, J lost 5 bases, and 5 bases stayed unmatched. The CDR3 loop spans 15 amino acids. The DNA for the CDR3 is TGCGCCAGCAGCTTGACGACAGGGGGCGGTGAGACCCAGTACTTC. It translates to CASSLTTGGGETQYF. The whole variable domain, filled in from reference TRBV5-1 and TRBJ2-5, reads KAGVTQTPRYLIKTRGQQVTLSCSPISGHRSVSWYQQTPGQGLQFLFEYFSETQRNKGNFPGRFSGRQFSNSRSEMNVSTLELGDSALYLCASSLTTGGGETQYFGPGTRLLVL.

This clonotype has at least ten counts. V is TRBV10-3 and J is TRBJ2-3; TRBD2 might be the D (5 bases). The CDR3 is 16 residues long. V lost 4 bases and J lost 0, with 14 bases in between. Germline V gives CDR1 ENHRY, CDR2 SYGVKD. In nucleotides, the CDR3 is TGTGCCATCAGTGGTATAGGAGCGGCTAGCACAGATACGCAGTATTTT. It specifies CAISGIGAASTDTQYF.

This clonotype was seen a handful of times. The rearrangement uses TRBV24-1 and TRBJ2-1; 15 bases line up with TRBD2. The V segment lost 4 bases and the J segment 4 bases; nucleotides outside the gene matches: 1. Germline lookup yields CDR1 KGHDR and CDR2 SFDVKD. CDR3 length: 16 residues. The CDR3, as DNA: TGTGCCACCAGTGAAGGGACTAGCGGGGGGTACAATGAGCAGTTCTTC. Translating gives CATSEGTSGGYNEQFF.

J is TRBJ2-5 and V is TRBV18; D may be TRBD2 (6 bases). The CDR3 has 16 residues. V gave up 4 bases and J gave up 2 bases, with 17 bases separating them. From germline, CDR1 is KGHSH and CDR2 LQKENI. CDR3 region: CASSLLSIGLQETQYF. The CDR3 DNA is TGTGCCAGCTCACTCCTCTCTATTGGACTACAAGAGACCCAGTACTTC. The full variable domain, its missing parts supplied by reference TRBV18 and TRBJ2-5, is NAGVMQNPRHLVRRRGQEARLRCSPMKGHSHVYWYRQLPEEGLKFMVYLQKENIIDESGMPKERFSAEFPKEGPSILRIQQVVRGDSAAYFCASSLLSIGLQETQYFGPGTRLLVL.

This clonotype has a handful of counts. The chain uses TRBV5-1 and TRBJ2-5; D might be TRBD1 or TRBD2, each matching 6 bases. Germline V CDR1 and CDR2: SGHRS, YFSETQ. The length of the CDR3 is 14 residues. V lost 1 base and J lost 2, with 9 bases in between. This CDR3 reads CASSLTGRQETQYF. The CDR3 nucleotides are TGCGCCAGCAGCTTGACAGGGAGGCAAGAGACCCAGTACTTC.

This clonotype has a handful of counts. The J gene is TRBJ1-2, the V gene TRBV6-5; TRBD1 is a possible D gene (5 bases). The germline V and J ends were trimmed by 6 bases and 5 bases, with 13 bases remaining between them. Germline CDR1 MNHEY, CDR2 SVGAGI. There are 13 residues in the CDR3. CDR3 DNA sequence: TGTGCCAGCAGACGACAGCGAACATATGGCTACACCTTC. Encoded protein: CASRRQRTYGYTF.

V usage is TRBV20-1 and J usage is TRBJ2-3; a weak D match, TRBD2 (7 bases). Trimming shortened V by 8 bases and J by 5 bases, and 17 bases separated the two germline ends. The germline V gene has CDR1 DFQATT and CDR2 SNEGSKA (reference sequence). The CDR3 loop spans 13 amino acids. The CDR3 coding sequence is TGCAGTCCTGAATTGGGGGGGCAAGATACGCAGTATTTT. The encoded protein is CSPELGGQDTQYF.

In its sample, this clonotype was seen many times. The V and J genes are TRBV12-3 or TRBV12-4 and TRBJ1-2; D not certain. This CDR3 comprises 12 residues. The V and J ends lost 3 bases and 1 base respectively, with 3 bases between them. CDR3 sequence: CASSFGNYGYTF. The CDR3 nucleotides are TGTGCCAGCAGTTTCGGTAACTATGGCTACACCTTC.

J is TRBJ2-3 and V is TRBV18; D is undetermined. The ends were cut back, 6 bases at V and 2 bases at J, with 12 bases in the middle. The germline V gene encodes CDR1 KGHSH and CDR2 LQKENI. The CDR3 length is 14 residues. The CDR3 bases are TGTGCCAGCTCCACCACGGGCTACACAGATACGCAGTATTTT. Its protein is CASSTTGYTDTQYF.

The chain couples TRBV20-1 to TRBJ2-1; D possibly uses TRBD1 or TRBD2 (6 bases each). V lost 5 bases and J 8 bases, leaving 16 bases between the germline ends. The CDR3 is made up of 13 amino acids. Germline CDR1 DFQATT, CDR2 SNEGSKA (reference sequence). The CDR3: CSARGRGADEQFF. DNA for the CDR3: TGCAGTGCTCGAGGAAGGGGGGCGGATGAGCAGTTCTTC.

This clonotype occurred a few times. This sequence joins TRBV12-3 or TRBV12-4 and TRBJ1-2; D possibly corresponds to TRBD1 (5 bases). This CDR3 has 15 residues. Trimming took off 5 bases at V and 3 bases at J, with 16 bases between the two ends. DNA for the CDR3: TGTGCCAGCAGTACAAGGACGGGGGGTGACTATGGCTACACCTTC. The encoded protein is CASSTRTGGDYGYTF.

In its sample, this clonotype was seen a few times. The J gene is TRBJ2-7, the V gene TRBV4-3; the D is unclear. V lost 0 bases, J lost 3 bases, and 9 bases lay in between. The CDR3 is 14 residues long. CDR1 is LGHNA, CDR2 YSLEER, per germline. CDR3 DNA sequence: TGCGCCAGCAGCCAAGACCCAGGAGACTACGAGCAGTACTTC. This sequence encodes CASSQDPGDYEQYF.

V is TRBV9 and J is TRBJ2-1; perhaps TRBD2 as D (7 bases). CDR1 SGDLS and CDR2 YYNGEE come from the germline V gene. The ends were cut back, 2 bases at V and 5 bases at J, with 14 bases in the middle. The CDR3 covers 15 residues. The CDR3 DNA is TGTGCCAGCAGCGTGGAGTTGGGGGGGCACAATGAGCAGTTCTTC. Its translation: CASSVELGGHNEQFF.